This T cell receptor (beta chain) was observed in a study of identifying expanded T cells in peripheral blood. Method: immunoSEQ multiplex PCR; TCRdb's copy keeps in-frame clones and lacks some. The sample shows tens of thousands of clones, around 84% of them seen only once. No infections or other immune events were documented during collection. The source of this sequence is a person between 18 and 75 years old in good health. The sequenced material came from blood.

CDR3 DNA: TGTGCCAGCAGCTCTGGACTAGCGGGAAACGAGCAGTACTTC. It is translated as CASSSGLAGNEQYF. This chain connects TRBV7-9 to TRBJ2-7; 12 nucleotides agree with TRBD2. Trimming at V came to 4 bases and at J to 5 bases, leaving 3 bases not matched to a gene. The CDR3 totals 14 residues. CDR1 SEHNR and CDR2 FQNEAQ come from the germline V gene (reference sequence).